These T cell receptor beta chains were read from a single sample in a study of T cells and Merkel cell carcinoma outcomes. Generated by immunoSEQ multiplex PCR, the TCRdb table keeps only in-frame clones and is missing some. Of 9,500 to 15,000 clones in the sample, 95% to 96% are singletons; the top ten hold roughly 0.92%. What was sequenced was tumor tissue from Merkel cell carcinoma. The receptors stem from a human donor with Merkel cell carcinoma. CDR3s include the opening cysteine and the closing phenylalanine or tryptophan. Each record gives: D gene, J gene, clone size, V gene, CDR3 DNA, CDR3 protein. The D gene is left open where the match is weak. Rows may omit the clone size; those that give it use once, few, many or a size class.

D: TRBD2
J: TRBJ2-2
size: -
V: TRBV5-1
DNA: TGCGCCAGCAGGCGGCTAGCGGGAGAGGCCGGGGAGCTGTTTTTT
CDR3: CASRRLAGEAGELFF

D: TRBD1
J: TRBJ1-2
size: -
V: TRBV4-3
DNA: TGCGCCAGCAGCCAACCTACTACAGGGGATGGCTACACCTTC
CDR3: CASSQPTTGDGYTF

D: -
J: TRBJ2-1
size: -
V: TRBV18
DNA: TGTGCCAGCTCACCAGAATCCTCCTACAATGAGCAGTTCTTC
CDR3: CASSPESSYNEQFF

D: -
J: TRBJ1-1
size: -
V: TRBV9
DNA: TGTGCCAGCAGCGTAGAGATGAGCACTGAAGCTTTCTTT
CDR3: CASSVEMSTEAFF

D: -
J: TRBJ1-5
size: -
V: TRBV10-3
DNA: TGTGCCATCAGTGAGAGGCTAGACAATCAGCCCCAGCATTTT
CDR3: CAISERLDNQPQHF

D: TRBD1
J: TRBJ2-1
size: -
V: TRBV29-1
DNA: TGCAGCGTGACAGGGGGCGAGAGCTCCTACAATGAGCAGTTCTTC
CDR3: CSVTGGESSYNEQFF

D: -
J: TRBJ2-5
size: -
V: TRBV6-6
DNA: TGTGCCAGCAGTTACTTTCGGGGAAGGGAGACCCAGTACTTC
CDR3: CASSYFRGRETQYF

D: TRBD1
J: TRBJ1-1
size: -
V: TRBV27
DNA: TGTGCCAGCACCCGGGACAGGGACACTGAAGCTTTCTTT
CDR3: CASTRDRDTEAFF

D: -
J: TRBJ1-2
size: -
V: TRBV7-2
DNA: TGTGCCAGCAGCTTACTAAGCCGGGACACCCTTTCTGGCTACACCTTC
CDR3: CASSLLSRDTLSGYTF

D: -
J: TRBJ2-7
size: -
V: TRBV11-3
DNA: TGTGCCAACAGCTTAGGGAGTCCCTACGAGCAGTACTTC
CDR3: CANSLGSPYEQYF

D: -
J: TRBJ2-2
size: -
V: TRBV7-2
DNA: TGTGCCAGCAGCTTCTCTAGAGGGGAGCTGTTTTTT
CDR3: CASSFSRGELFF

D: -
J: TRBJ1-5
size: -
V: TRBV25-1
DNA: TGTGCCAGCAGTGAAGGGGGGCAGCCCCAGCATTTT
CDR3: CASSEGGQPQHF

D: -
J: TRBJ2-7
size: -
V: TRBV20-1
DNA: TGCAGTGCTCGTACAACCTACGAGCAGTACTTC
CDR3: CSARTTYEQYF

D: -
J: TRBJ2-2
size: -
V: TRBV29-1
DNA: TGCAGCGTTGGGCAAACCGGGGAGCTGTTTTTT
CDR3: CSVGQTGELFF

D: -
J: TRBJ2-6
size: -
V: TRBV5-1
DNA: TGCGCCAGCACCCCGGAGGGATCCGGGGCCAACGTCCTGACTTTC
CDR3: CASTPEGSGANVLTF

D: -
J: TRBJ1-1
size: -
V: TRBV30
DNA: TGTGCCTGGTGGCTAGGGAACACTGAAGCTTTCTTT
CDR3: CAWWLGNTEAFF

D: -
J: TRBJ2-3
size: -
V: TRBV30
DNA: TGTGCCTGGAGTGCCCGTATGGATACGCAGTATTTT
CDR3: CAWSARMDTQYF

D: -
J: TRBJ1-1
size: -
V: TRBV29-1
DNA: TGCAGCGTCCTAGGGGGGATAGCGGCTGAAGCTTTCTTT
CDR3: CSVLGGIAAEAFF

D: -
J: TRBJ1-1
size: -
V: TRBV18
DNA: TGTGCCAGCTCACCTAGTTTAGGGGGGCCTGAAGCTTTCTTT
CDR3: CASSPSLGGPEAFF

D: -
J: TRBJ2-3
size: -
V: TRBV11-2
DNA: TGTGCCAGCAGCTTAAATGTAGATACGCAGTATTTT
CDR3: CASSLNVDTQYF

D: TRBD1
J: TRBJ2-1
size: -
V: TRBV6-5
DNA: TGTGCCAGCAGCCGACAGGGGGCGACGAATGAGCAGTTCTTC
CDR3: CASSRQGATNEQFF

D: -
J: TRBJ1-1
size: -
V: TRBV14
DNA: TGTGCCAGCAGCCAAGAAACGGGTTGGGACACTGAAGCTTTCTTT
CDR3: CASSQETGWDTEAFF

D: TRBD1
J: TRBJ1-5
size: -
V: TRBV30
DNA: TGTGCCTGGAGGGGACAGGGAAATCAGCCCCAGCATTTT
CDR3: CAWRGQGNQPQHF

D: TRBD1
J: TRBJ2-2
size: -
V: TRBV6-5
DNA: TGTGCCAGCAACCAGGACAGGGACACCGGGGAGCTGTTTTTT
CDR3: CASNQDRDTGELFF

D: TRBD1
J: TRBJ2-2
size: once
V: TRBV5-1
DNA: TGCGCCAGCAGCACCGGACAGGGAATAACCGGGGAGCTGTTTTTT
CDR3: CASSTGQGITGELFF

D: TRBD1
J: TRBJ2-2
size: -
V: TRBV29-1
DNA: TGCAGCGTTCGAGGACAGGGCCCGAACACCGGGGAGCTGTTTTTT
CDR3: CSVRGQGPNTGELFF

D: -
J: TRBJ2-1
size: -
V: TRBV9
DNA: TGTGCCAGCAGCGCCCATCAAGACGATGAGCAGTTCTTC
CDR3: CASSAHQDDEQFF

D: TRBD1
J: TRBJ2-6
size: -
V: TRBV28
DNA: TGTGCCAGCAGGACCGGGACAGGTACCGGGGCCAACGTCCTGACTTTC
CDR3: CASRTGTGTGANVLTF

D: -
J: TRBJ2-3
size: -
V: TRBV19
DNA: TGTGCCAGTAGTATAGCCGCACGAACTTCAGATACGCAGTATTTT
CDR3: CASSIAARTSDTQYF

D: -
J: TRBJ1-1
size: -
V: TRBV6-6
DNA: TGTGCCAGCAGTTACGGGAGGCCGGTGAACACTGAAGCTTTCTTT
CDR3: CASSYGRPVNTEAFF

D: TRBD2
J: TRBJ2-2
size: -
V: TRBV30
DNA: TGTGCCTGGAGTCGTGTGGGACTAGGGGGCGGGGAGCTGTTTTTT
CDR3: CAWSRVGLGGGELFF

D: -
J: TRBJ1-2
size: -
V: TRBV4-3
DNA: TGCGCCAGCAACCAAGAAGGGGGGGCCAGCTATGGCTACACCTTC
CDR3: CASNQEGGASYGYTF

D: -
J: TRBJ2-5
size: -
V: TRBV6-1
DNA: TGTGCCAGCAGCGCTTACAGGGGAGGGGAGACCCAGTACTTC
CDR3: CASSAYRGGETQYF

D: -
J: TRBJ1-4
size: once
V: TRBV5-5
DNA: TGTGCCAGCAGCTTGTGGGGGGCAACTAATGAAAAACTGTTTTTT
CDR3: CASSLWGATNEKLFF

D: -
J: TRBJ1-1
size: -
V: TRBV5-1
DNA: TGCGCCAGCAGCCCGCGGCAACGCCTGAACACTGAAGCTTTCTTT
CDR3: CASSPRQRLNTEAFF

D: TRBD2
J: TRBJ2-3
size: -
V: TRBV30
DNA: TGTGCCTGGATGATGGGAGGCGGGAGGTTGGATACGCAGTATTTT
CDR3: CAWMMGGGRLDTQYF

D: -
J: TRBJ1-2
size: -
V: TRBV4-2
DNA: TGTGCCAGCAGCCAAGTTACAGCTAACTATGGCTACACCTTC
CDR3: CASSQVTANYGYTF

D: TRBD2
J: TRBJ2-7
size: -
V: TRBV29-1
DNA: TGCAGCGTTTCGGGACTAGCGGGAAGGCGTCGATACTCCTACGAGCAGTACTTC
CDR3: CSVSGLAGRRRYSYEQYF

D: -
J: TRBJ1-5
size: -
V: TRBV2
DNA: TGTGCCTGCACAGGGTTTAACAGCAATCAGCCCCAGCATTTT
CDR3: CACTGFNSNQPQHF

D: TRBD1
J: TRBJ2-7
size: -
V: TRBV18
DNA: TGTGCCAGCTCGCCGACAGGGGGCAGCTACGAGCAGTACTTC
CDR3: CASSPTGGSYEQYF

D: -
J: TRBJ2-1
size: -
V: TRBV7-2
DNA: TGTGCCAGCAGCCCCAGCCGGGCCAGAGAGAATGAGCAGTTCTTC
CDR3: CASSPSRARENEQFF

D: TRBD2
J: TRBJ2-7
size: once
V: TRBV11-2
DNA: TGTGCCAGCAGCCAACTAGCGGGAGGAGCCTACGAGCAGTACTTC
CDR3: CASSQLAGGAYEQYF